This TCR beta chain was recovered during a study of blood T cell repertoires in COVID-19. Study summary: The analysed material was cDNA or gDNA that came from T cells, B-cell-depleted T cells, or PBMCs.

The CDR3 is 16 residues long. Trimming stripped 0 bases from V and 10 bases from J, with 16 bases between. Per germline, CDR1 MNHNY and CDR2 SVGAGI (reference sequence). How the authors handled the data: Quantification of nucleated cells was approximated via reference gene primer amplification. Sequencing used immunoSEQ multiplex PCR; TCRdb keeps in-frame clones, though not all of them. V and J calls and clone size are as listed in that table; D and trimming were resolved from the DNA. The table lists around 95,000 clones, 80% of them singletons, with 9% to 13% in the top ten. The sequenced material came from peripheral blood. The chain carries TRBV6-6 and TRBJ1-6; the D gene is possibly TRBD1 (5 bases). The clonotype comes from a woman between 65 and 79 years old with acute or convalescent COVID-19. The CDR3: CASSYSNQGFGSPLHF. CDR3 DNA sequence: TGTGCCAGCAGTTACTCCAACCAGGGTTTTGGGTCACCCCTCCACTTT.